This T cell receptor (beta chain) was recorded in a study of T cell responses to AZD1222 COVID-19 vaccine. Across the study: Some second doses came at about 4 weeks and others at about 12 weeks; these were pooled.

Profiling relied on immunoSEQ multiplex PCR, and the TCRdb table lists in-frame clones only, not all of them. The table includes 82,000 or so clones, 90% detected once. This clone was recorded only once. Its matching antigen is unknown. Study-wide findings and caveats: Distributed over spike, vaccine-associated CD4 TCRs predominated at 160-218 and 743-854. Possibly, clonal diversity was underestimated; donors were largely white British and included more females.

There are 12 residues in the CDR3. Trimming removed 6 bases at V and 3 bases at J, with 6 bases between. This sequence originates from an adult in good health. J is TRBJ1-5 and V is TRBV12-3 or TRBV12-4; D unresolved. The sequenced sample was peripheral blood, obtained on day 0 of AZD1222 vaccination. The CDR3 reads CASRGANQPQHF. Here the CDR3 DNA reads TGTGCCAGCAGGGGTGCCAATCAGCCCCAGCATTTT.